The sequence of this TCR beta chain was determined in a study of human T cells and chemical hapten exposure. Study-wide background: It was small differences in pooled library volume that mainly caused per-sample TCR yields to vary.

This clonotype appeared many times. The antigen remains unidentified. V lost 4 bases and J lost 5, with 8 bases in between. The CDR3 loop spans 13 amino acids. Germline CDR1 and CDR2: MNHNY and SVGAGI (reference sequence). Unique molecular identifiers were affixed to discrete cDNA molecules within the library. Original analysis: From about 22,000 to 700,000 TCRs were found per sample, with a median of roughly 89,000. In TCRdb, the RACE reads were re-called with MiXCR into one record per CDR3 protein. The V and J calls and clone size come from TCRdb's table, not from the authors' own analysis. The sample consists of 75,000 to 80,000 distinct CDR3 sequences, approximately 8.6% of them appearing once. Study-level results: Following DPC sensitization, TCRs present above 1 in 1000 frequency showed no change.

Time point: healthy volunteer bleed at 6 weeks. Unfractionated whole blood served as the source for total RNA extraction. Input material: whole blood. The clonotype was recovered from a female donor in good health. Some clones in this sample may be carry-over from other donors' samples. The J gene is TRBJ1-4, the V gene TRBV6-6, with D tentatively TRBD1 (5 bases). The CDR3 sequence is CASSSTENEKLFF. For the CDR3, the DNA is TGTGCCAGCAGTTCGACAGAAAATGAAAAACTGTTTTTT.